These 19 T cell receptor beta chains share one sample of origin, sequenced in a study of T cells after yellow fever vaccination. TCRdb reanalysed the 5' RACE reads using MiXCR and keeps one entry per CDR3 protein. The sample lists nearly 550,000 distinct CDR3 sequences, 15% to 20% occurring once. The material sequenced was PBMCs, taken 15 days after the yellow fever booster vaccination. These TCRs come from a man younger than 45 who received the YFV17D yellow fever vaccine.

This clonotype was seen only a few times. The chain carries TRBV20-1 and TRBJ2-1; weak D call: TRBD2 (5 bases). The length of the CDR3 is 20 residues. V gave up 4 bases and J gave up 4 bases, with 32 bases separating them. Germline CDR1 reads DFQATT; CDR2 reads SNEGSKA (reference sequence). CDR3 residues: CSAKNADPGGGGSLYNEQFF. In nucleotides, the CDR3 is TGCAGTGCTAAAAACGCCGACCCTGGAGGCGGCGGGTCCTTATACAATGAGCAGTTCTTC.

The V call is TRBV29-1, the J call TRBJ2-2; 7 bases agree with TRBD2. Germline V gene lookup returns CDR1 SQVTM and CDR2 ANQGSEA. With V trimmed by 4 bases and J by 7 bases, 6 bases remained unmatched. CDR3 length equals 13 residues. The CDR3 is CSVAGGGGGELFF. The CDR3 bases are TGCAGCGTTGCTGGGGGGGGTGGCGGGGAGCTGTTTTTT.

This chain uses TRBV10-3 with TRBJ2-7; D ambiguous. This CDR3 is 15 amino acids long. Trimming took 0 bases from V and 2 from J, leaving 11 bases between them. From germline, CDR1 is ENHRY and CDR2 SYGVKD. The CDR3 bases are TGTGCCATCAGTGAGTCGATTCAGCCAACCTACGAGCAGTACTTC. Its translation: CAISESIQPTYEQYF.

This clonotype was seen more than once but under ten times. The rearrangement joins TRBV12-3 or TRBV12-4 to TRBJ1-2, with D possibly TRBD1 on 6 matching bases. The V gene lost 3 bases and the J gene lost 4 bases, with 9 bases spanning the gap. The CDR3 is 13 amino acids. CDR3 residues: CASSLGHSYGYTF. The CDR3, as DNA: TGTGCCAGCAGTTTGGGACATAGCTATGGCTACACCTTC.

A few counts support this clonotype. J is TRBJ2-7 and V is TRBV5-1, with 9 bases matching TRBD2. V shed 6 bases and J 5 bases; nucleotides not matched to a gene: 3. CDR1 and CDR2 (germline): SGHRS, YFSETQ. The CDR3 runs to 12 residues. CDR3 amino acids: CASNSGSHEQYF. The CDR3 DNA reads TGCGCCAGCAATAGCGGGAGCCACGAGCAGTACTTC.

The chain is built from TRBV5-1 and TRBJ2-1; 7 nucleotides align to TRBD2. The CDR3 extends over 16 amino acids. The germline CDR1 and CDR2 sequences are SGHRS and YFSETQ. Germline trimming cut 0 bases from V and 2 bases from J; bases unmatched to any gene: 5. CDR3 sequence (DNA): TGCGCCAGCAGCTTGGCGGCGGGAGTAGCCTACAATGAGCAGTTCTTC. Amino acid sequence: CASSLAAGVAYNEQFF.

This clonotype appeared a few times. The rearrangement joins TRBV12-3 or TRBV12-4 to TRBJ1-6; the D gene is possibly TRBD1 (5 bases). Trimming cost V 6 bases and J 2 bases, with 14 bases left between them. CDR3 length: 16 residues. In nucleotides, the CDR3 is TGTGCCAGCAGATCGGGGGGTGGGACCTATAATTCACCCCTCCACTTT. It is translated as CASRSGGGTYNSPLHF.

The chain couples TRBV28 to TRBJ2-5; 7 bases agree with TRBD1. The CDR3 runs to 16 residues. The germline gives CDR1 MDHEN, CDR2 SYDVKM. V dropped 5 bases and J dropped 4; count of bases not matched to a gene: 13. Here the CDR3 DNA reads TGTGCCAGCAGTCCTCCGGGACAGACCGTCAGAGAGACCCAGTACTTC. This codes for CASSPPGQTVRETQYF.

This chain links TRBV5-1 with TRBJ2-1, with TRBD2 matching over 10 bases. This CDR3 is 15 amino acids long. Germline loops: CDR1 SGHRS, CDR2 YFSETQ. V gave up 2 bases and J gave up 9 bases; unmatched junction bases: 8. CDR3 nucleotide sequence: TGCGCCAGCAGCTTCACTAGCGGGATCTTGAGTGAGCAGTTCTTC. Translated: CASSFTSGILSEQFF.

This clonotype was counted between two and nine times. The chain employs TRBV9 and TRBJ1-1; 7 positions agree with TRBD1. V trimming: 3 bases; J trimming: 4 bases; junction bases outside the gene matches: 6. This CDR3 has 14 residues. Germline V CDR1 and CDR2: SGDLS, YYNGEE. DNA of the CDR3: TGTGCCAGCAGCGGACAGGGACGAGGCACTGAAGCTTTCTTT. It yields the protein CASSGQGRGTEAFF.

This clonotype was recorded a few times. The J gene is TRBJ1-5, the V gene TRBV18; the D gene is possibly TRBD1 (5 bases). V was shortened by 5 bases and J by 5 bases, with 10 bases between the two germline ends. The CDR3 runs 13 residues. Germline V CDR1 and CDR2: KGHSH, LQKENI. CDR3 in amino acids: CASSTDIDQPQHF. In DNA form, the CDR3 reads TGTGCCAGCTCAACGGACATCGATCAGCCCCAGCATTTT.

This clonotype was seen a few times. The chain recombines TRBV15 with TRBJ2-2, with D uncertain. The germline V and J ends were trimmed by 6 bases and 5 bases, with 13 bases remaining between them. Germline values: CDR1 LNHNV, CDR2 YYDKDF (reference sequence). This CDR3 has 14 amino acids. CDR3 loop: CATRETPGTGELFF. CDR3 bases: TGTGCCACCAGAGAGACCCCAGGAACCGGGGAGCTGTTTTTT.

The V call is TRBV5-1, the J call TRBJ1-1; D might be TRBD1 (6 bases). Trimming left V 2 bases short and J 0 bases short, with 20 bases between. In germline, CDR1 is SGHRS, CDR2 YFSETQ. The CDR3 sequence is 18 residues long. In DNA form, the CDR3 reads TGCGCCAGCAGCTTCGGACAGCTCTCGTTTGGGTTGAACACTGAAGCTTTCTTT. The encoded protein is CASSFGQLSFGLNTEAFF.

The chain is built from TRBV7-2 and TRBJ2-5; D gene uncertain. This CDR3 is built from 13 residues. Trimming took 6 bases from V and 2 from J, leaving 10 bases between them. CDR1 is SGHTA and CDR2 is FQGNSA in the germline V gene. CDR3: CASRPGFQETQYF. The CDR3, as DNA: TGTGCCAGCAGGCCCGGGTTTCAAGAGACCCAGTACTTC. Supplemented by reference TRBV7-2 and TRBJ2-5, the full variable domain reads GAGVSQSPSNKVTEKGKDVELRCDPISGHTALYWYRQSLGQGLEFLIYFQGNSAPDKSGLPSDRFSAERTGGSVSTLTIQRTQQEDSAVYLCASRPGFQETQYFGPGTRLLVL.

The rearrangement uses TRBV29-1 and TRBJ2-5; TRBD1 matches at 9 bases. V was clipped by 1 base and J by 1 base; unmatched bases: 4. The CDR3 sequence is 15 residues long. Germline lookup yields CDR1 SQVTM and CDR2 ANQGSEA. The CDR3 nucleotides are TGCAGCGTTGAAGGGGACAGGGCCCCCCAAGAGACCCAGTACTTC. Translating it yields CSVEGDRAPQETQYF.

The chain joins TRBV5-6 to TRBJ2-3, with TRBD2 identical over 7 bases. CDR3 length: 15 residues. Germline V lookup: CDR1 SGHDT, CDR2 YYEEEE. The junction had 12 bases not matched to a gene; V was cut back by 6 bases and J by 5 bases. The CDR3 nucleotides read TGTGCCAGCAACCAAGGCGGAGGGAGGGGAGATACGCAGTATTTT. It yields the protein CASNQGGGRGDTQYF.

The table lists this clonotype with a few counts. This sequence joins TRBV6-5 and TRBJ2-7, with a tentative D call TRBD1 (6 bases). CDR1 and CDR2 (germline): MNHEY, SVGAGI. The ends were cut back, 2 bases at V and 3 bases at J, with 14 bases in the middle. CDR3 length: 15 residues. DNA for the CDR3: TGTGCCAGCAGTTACCGATGGGGACAAAACTACGAGCAGTACTTC. This codes for CASSYRWGQNYEQYF.

The chain links TRBV5-1 to TRBJ2-3; TRBD1 might be the D (6 bases). Germline V gene lookup returns CDR1 SGHRS and CDR2 YFSETQ. Trimming cost V 4 bases and J 2 bases, with 11 bases left between them. The CDR3 consists of 14 residues. CDR3 nucleotide sequence: TGCGCCAGCAGCCCAGGGGCGATCACAGATACGCAGTATTTT. Protein sequence: CASSPGAITDTQYF.

The chain couples TRBV9 to TRBJ2-5; 8 bases are a match to TRBD1. Germline loops: CDR1 SGDLS, CDR2 YYNGEE. The ends lost 4 bases at V and 2 bases at J; junction bases unmatched: 7. The CDR3 runs to 15 residues. The CDR3 DNA reads TGTGCCAGCAGCCCCAGAACAGGGGGTCAAGAGACCCAGTACTTC. Protein sequence: CASSPRTGGQETQYF.